This T cell receptor (beta chain) was profiled in a study of T cell responses to AZD1222 COVID-19 vaccine. The repertoire was sequenced with immunoSEQ multiplex PCR; TCRdb's copy has only in-frame clones and lacks some. The top ten clones hold less than 12% of a sample with tens of thousands of clones, approximately 90% of them seen once. Note on this clone: The antigen is unknown.

V was clipped by 5 bases and J by 1 base; unmatched bases: 6. The CDR3 contains 15 residues. The germline V gene encodes CDR1 SNHLY and CDR2 FYNNEI. The study, taken as a whole, reports: Baseline seropositivity occurred in only a handful of AZD1222 recipients.

The source was peripheral blood, collected 28 days after the second dose of the MenACWY control vaccine. The source of this sequence is an adult who received the MenACWY meningococcal vaccine as a control. This chain uses TRBV2 with TRBJ1-1; 8 nucleotides match TRBD1. CDR3 DNA: TGTGCCAGCAGTCTTAGGACAGGGAGGAACACTGAAGCTTTCTTT. This translates into CASSLRTGRNTEAFF.